This T cell receptor (beta chain) comes out of a study of OX40 agonist ivuxolimab in advanced cancers. Study as a whole: Every 2 weeks, patients received ivuxolimab intravenously, dosed at 0.01 to 10 mg/kg.

As regards this clone: Its specificity is unknown.

Trimming shortened V by 5 bases and J by 0 bases, and 8 bases separated the two germline ends. This CDR3 region has 13 residues. In germline, CDR1 is LNHDA, CDR2 SQIVND (reference sequence). Profiling relied on immunoSEQ multiplex PCR, and the TCRdb table lists in-frame clones only, not all of them. Altogether 65,000 to 95,000 clones are present, approximately 94% being singletons, with the ten largest covering over 8.5%. The study, taken as a whole, reports: Some nonresponders likewise displayed low normalized T-cell clonal expansion. Relative to CD4+ cells, CD8+ T cells on average had more expanded clones.

The sequence was collected from an adult with an advanced solid tumor such as melanoma, head and neck, liver or kidney cancer. The rearrangement uses TRBV19 and TRBJ2-7, with D perhaps matching TRBD1 (5 bases). This sample comprised CD4+ or CD8+ T cells sorted from blood, obtained in a trial of the OX40 agonist ivuxolimab. The CDR3 is CASSDRNSYEQYF. CDR3 DNA sequence: TGTGCCAGTAGTGACAGAAACTCCTACGAGCAGTACTTC. The complete variable domain, with remaining parts taken from reference TRBV19 and TRBJ2-7, reads DGGITQSPKYLFRKEGQNVTLSCEQNLNHDAMYWYRQDPGQGLRLIYYSQIVNDFQKGDIAEGYSVSREKKESFPLTVTSAQKNPTAFYLCASSDRNSYEQYFGPGTRLTVT.